The entry below gives a single T cell receptor beta chain sequence along with its context. Per germline, CDR1 LNHNV and CDR2 YYDKDF (reference sequence). CDR3 length: 14 residues. The data originate from a study of blood T cell repertoires in COVID-19. Overall study: COVID-19 samples from acute and convalescent phases originated in the United States, Italy and Spain. T cells, B-cell-depleted T cells, or PBMCs supplied cDNA or gDNA.

During active infection, Seattle patients enrolled and were then monitored through disease. In the study's own analysis: Amplification of reference gene primers provided the estimated nucleated cell counts. The assay was immunoSEQ multiplex PCR, and TCRdb's table has in-frame clones only and misses some. That table furnishes V, J and clone size, whereas the DNA furnished D and trimming. The sample holds some 100,000 clones, almost 90% seen once. V usage is TRBV15 and J usage is TRBJ2-5, with a weak D call TRBD1 (5 bases). The J call is in doubt because the DNA end fits TRBJ2-7 better. The sequence came from a man over 45 with COVID-19, enrolled during active disease. The sample was peripheral blood. This CDR3 reads CATSSQGSVNEQYF. CDR3 nucleotide sequence: TGTGCCACCAGCTCTCAGGGTTCAGTCAACGAGCAGTACTTC.